A single T cell receptor (beta chain) is shown here with its context. TCRdb reprocessed the 5' RACE reads via MiXCR and lists one record per CDR3 protein. The top ten hold less than 4% of the sample, which has 230,000 or so distinct CDR3 sequences, about 8.5% seen once. Germline-derived CDR1 and CDR2 are LGHNA and YSLEER. The trim removed 0 bases at V and 10 bases at J, leaving 9 bases unmatched. The CDR3 covers 16 residues. This sample is part of a study of identical twins. The sample was also reused in another study, on yellow fever vaccine responses in identical twins.

The V call is TRBV4-3, the J call TRBJ2-3; TRBD1 matches at 11 bases. The origin of this receptor is a young woman in good health. The sample consisted of CD8+ T cells sorted from blood. The CDR3 DNA sequence: TGCGCCAGCAGCCAAGACTGGACAGGGGGCTTAGTGGCGCAGTATTTT. Protein product: CASSQDWTGGLVAQYF.